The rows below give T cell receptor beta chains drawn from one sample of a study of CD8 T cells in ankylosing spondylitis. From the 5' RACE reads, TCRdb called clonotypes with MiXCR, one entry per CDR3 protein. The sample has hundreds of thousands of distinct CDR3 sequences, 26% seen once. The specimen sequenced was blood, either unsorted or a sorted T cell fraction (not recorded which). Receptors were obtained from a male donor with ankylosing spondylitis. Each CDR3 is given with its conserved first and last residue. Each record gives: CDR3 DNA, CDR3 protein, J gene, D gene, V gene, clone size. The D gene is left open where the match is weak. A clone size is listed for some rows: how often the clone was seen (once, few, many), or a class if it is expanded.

TGTGCCAGCAGCTTAGGAATAGACCGCACCAATGAGCAGTTCTTC | CASSLGIDRTNEQFF | TRBJ2-1 | NA | TRBV7-9 | NA
TGTGCCAGCAGCTTCCGGGACAGTCCGATGGTAGCGAGGAATGAGCAGTTCTTC | CASSFRDSPMVARNEQFF | TRBJ2-1 | TRBD1 | TRBV11-2 | few
TGTGCCAGCAGCTTCGGACAGGGCGCAGATACGCAGTATTTT | CASSFGQGADTQYF | TRBJ2-3 | TRBD1 | TRBV11-2 | many
TGTGCCAGCAGTTTTGTCAGGGTAAAGGGCTACACCTTC | CASSFVRVKGYTF | TRBJ1-2 | NA | TRBV28 | NA
TGCGCCAGCTTCCCCCAAGTTGGAGACAGGGGTGTTGAGCAGTACTTC | CASFPQVGDRGVEQYF | TRBJ2-7 | TRBD1 | TRBV5-1 | NA
TGTGCCATCACCGAGTCGGGACTAGCTAACAATGAGCAGTTCTTC | CAITESGLANNEQFF | TRBJ2-1 | TRBD2 | TRBV10-3 | many
TGTGCCAGCAACTCGAGGACAGCCTCTGGAAACACCATATATTTT | CASNSRTASGNTIYF | TRBJ1-3 | NA | TRBV12-3/TRBV12-4 | NA
TGCAGCGTGAACACAGGGTTGGCTGAAGCTTTCTTT | CSVNTGLAEAFF | TRBJ1-1 | NA | TRBV29-1 | few
TGTGCCAGCCGAATAGGGGGAGTTAGGTCCTATAATTCACCCCTCCACTTT | CASRIGGVRSYNSPLHF | TRBJ1-6 | NA | TRBV12-3/TRBV12-4 | NA
TGTGCCAGCAGTGGGGTCTCAGGGGGCCATCAGCCCCAGCATTTT | CASSGVSGGHQPQHF | TRBJ1-5 | TRBD1 | TRBV2 | NA
TGTGCCAGCAGCTCCTGGGGTAGCGGGGTACAAGAGACCCAGTACTTC | CASSSWGSGVQETQYF | TRBJ2-5 | TRBD2 | TRBV7-9 | NA
TGTGCCAGCAGACCTGCGGACAGGCGAAACACCGGGGAGCTGTTTTTT | CASRPADRRNTGELFF | TRBJ2-2 | TRBD1 | TRBV2 | few
TGTGCCAGCAGCCTCTCCGTTTTCTTTGGAGCTGGGGAGCTGTTTTTT | CASSLSVFFGAGELFF | TRBJ2-2 | NA | TRBV5-6 | NA
TGTGCCACCAGGGGACTTTCGAACACCGGGGAGCTGTTTTTT | CATRGLSNTGELFF | TRBJ2-2 | NA | TRBV24-1 | NA
TGTGCCACCAGCGGGACTGGAAACACCATATATTTT | CATSGTGNTIYF | TRBJ1-3 | NA | TRBV15 | few
TGTGCCAGCAGCTTTCTCCGGGAAGCCGAGCAGTACTTC | CASSFLREAEQYF | TRBJ2-7 | NA | TRBV11-2 | few
TGTGCCAGCAGCTTGATGGGAAAGTACCAAGAGACCCAGTACTTC | CASSLMGKYQETQYF | TRBJ2-5 | NA | TRBV7-2 | few
TGTGCCACCAGTCAGACTTCAATGGGTGAGCAGTTCTTC | CATSQTSMGEQFF | TRBJ2-1 | NA | TRBV24-1 | many
TGTGCCGTAGGGGCTAGCGGAACTCTCCCCCCCAATGAGCAGTTCTTC | CAVGASGTLPPNEQFF | TRBJ2-1 | TRBD2 | TRBV6-1 | few
TGCAGCGTTGTGGAAGGGGTAACCTACGAGCAGTACTTC | CSVVEGVTYEQYF | TRBJ2-7 | NA | TRBV29-1 | NA
TGCAGTGCTAGTTTGTCATATGCAACTAATGAAAAACTGTTTTTT | CSASLSYATNEKLFF | TRBJ1-4 | NA | TRBV20-1 | NA
TGCAGCGGAGAGGGCACAGATACGCAGTATTTT | CSGEGTDTQYF | TRBJ2-3 | NA | TRBV29-1 | many
TGCGCCAGCAGCTTAATAAGGACAGGGGCCTTGAACACTGAAGCTTTCTTT | CASSLIRTGALNTEAFF | TRBJ1-1 | TRBD1 | TRBV5-1 | NA
TGCAGTGCCGCACTAGCGGGAGGAGGGTTTGGCACAGATACGCAGTATTTT | CSAALAGGGFGTDTQYF | TRBJ2-3 | TRBD2 | TRBV20-1 | NA
TGTGCCAGCAGCTTATCTGGGAATGGTGAAAAACTGTTTTTT | CASSLSGNGEKLFF | TRBJ1-4 | NA | TRBV7-9 | once
TGTGCCAGCAGTGATCGCTACGAGCAGTACTTC | CASSDRYEQYF | TRBJ2-7 | NA | TRBV2 | few
TGTGCCAGCAGTGAAAGACAGGGGGCCCACTCTGGGGCCAACGTCCTGACTTTC | CASSERQGAHSGANVLTF | TRBJ2-6 | TRBD1 | TRBV27 | NA
TGCGCCAGCAGCCGGGGGACCACGAACACTGAAGCTTTCTTT | CASSRGTTNTEAFF | TRBJ1-1 | NA | TRBV5-1 | few
TGCGCCAGCAACCGACTAGCGGGTGACTCCTACAATGAGCAGTTCTTC | CASNRLAGDSYNEQFF | TRBJ2-1 | TRBD2 | TRBV5-1 | NA
TGTGCCAGCACCCTAGGGTGGAATTCACCCCTCCACTTT | CASTLGWNSPLHF | TRBJ1-6 | NA | TRBV3-1 | NA
TGTGCCAGCAGTGAATCTAGCGGATACACAGATACGCAGTATTTT | CASSESSGYTDTQYF | TRBJ2-3 | TRBD2 | TRBV25-1 | few
TGTGCCAGCAGCTCAGGACAGGGTGAGCTTCAGCCCCAGCATTTT | CASSSGQGELQPQHF | TRBJ1-5 | TRBD1 | TRBV7-9 | few
TGTGCCAGCAGCTTCAATTCGGGACAGGTTCAGGGCATTCAGTACTTC | CASSFNSGQVQGIQYF | TRBJ2-4 | TRBD1 | TRBV11-2 | NA
TGTGCCACCAGTGACTCTTCCCTCGGGGGTATCGGTGAAAAACTGTTTTTT | CATSDSSLGGIGEKLFF | TRBJ1-4 | NA | TRBV24-1 | NA
TGTGCCAGCAGCGCCCTAGCGGGGGACACAGATACGCAGTATTTT | CASSALAGDTDTQYF | TRBJ2-3 | TRBD2 | TRBV5-5 | many
TGCGCCAGCAGCCAACGGACAGGTAGCTCCTACAATGAGCAGTTCTTC | CASSQRTGSSYNEQFF | TRBJ2-1 | TRBD1 | TRBV5-1 | NA
TGTGCCAGCAGCCGACTAGCGGGAGGAGGTGAGCAGTTCTTC | CASSRLAGGGEQFF | TRBJ2-1 | TRBD2 | TRBV5-5 | few
TGTGCCAGCAGTATGACTAGCGGGAGGCGTGATGAGCAGTTCTTC | CASSMTSGRRDEQFF | TRBJ2-1 | TRBD2 | TRBV27 | few
TGCAGCGTTAGGAGCGGGAGTCGCACAGATACGCAGTATTTT | CSVRSGSRTDTQYF | TRBJ2-3 | TRBD2 | TRBV29-1 | few
TGTGCCAGCAGCTTAGCAGCAGCGCCCGGGGAGCTGTTTTTT | CASSLAAAPGELFF | TRBJ2-2 | NA | TRBV7-6 | NA
TGTGCCAGCAGCTCAGGGTCTGTCTACGAGCAGTACTTC | CASSSGSVYEQYF | TRBJ2-7 | NA | TRBV7-2 | few
TGCAGTGCTACAGAGGTAGGGCAGGGGTCCAACGAGCAGTACTTC | CSATEVGQGSNEQYF | TRBJ2-7 | NA | TRBV20-1 | NA
TGTGCCAGCAGCTCCGGGACTAGCGCGTCAGAGACCCAGTACTTC | CASSSGTSASETQYF | TRBJ2-5 | TRBD2 | TRBV7-9 | NA
TGTGCCAGCAGCTTAGAACTAGCGGAAGTCAATGAGCAGTTCTTC | CASSLELAEVNEQFF | TRBJ2-1 | TRBD2 | TRBV11-2 | few
TGCAGCGTTGTCGGGTGGAACACTGAAGCTTTCTTT | CSVVGWNTEAFF | TRBJ1-1 | NA | TRBV29-1 | few
TGCAGTGGGGCCTGGGGCCGAAACACTGAAGCTTTCTTT | CSGAWGRNTEAFF | TRBJ1-1 | NA | TRBV20-1 | NA
TGCAGTGCTAGAGACAGGGGGCGCAGCTACACCTTC | CSARDRGRSYTF | TRBJ1-2 | TRBD1 | TRBV20-1 | few
TGTGCCAGCAGCCAAGGACTAGCGGGGGAGACCCAGTACTTC | CASSQGLAGETQYF | TRBJ2-5 | TRBD2 | TRBV7-9 | NA
TGCAGTGCTAGAGATTCCGGGACAGCATCCTACGAGCAGTACTTC | CSARDSGTASYEQYF | TRBJ2-7 | TRBD1 | TRBV20-1 | NA
TGTGCCAGCAGCCAAGGGGGACAGGGAAACGACTATGGCTACACCTTC | CASSQGGQGNDYGYTF | TRBJ1-2 | TRBD1 | TRBV3-1 | many
TGTGCCAGCAGCTCCTCACGAGGAACAGGGAGGGTCAATGAGCAGTTCTTC | CASSSSRGTGRVNEQFF | TRBJ2-1 | NA | TRBV9 | few
TGTGCCAGCAGCTCAAGGGACTACCACGCCTACAATGAGCAGTTCTTC | CASSSRDYHAYNEQFF | TRBJ2-1 | TRBD2 | TRBV3-1 | few